This T cell receptor (beta chain) was identified in a study of T-cell memory formation after mild COVID-19. Turning to the study itself: The two donors had largely donor-specific TCR clusters.

The CDR3 is made up of 14 amino acids. V gave up 8 bases and J gave up 0 bases, with 14 bases separating them. From germline, CDR1 is PRHDT and CDR2 FYEKMQ (reference sequence). Constant-segment primers were used for 5'RACE, and the resulting TCR alpha and TCR beta cDNA libraries carried sample barcodes and UMIs. Each CDR3 protein gets one entry after TCRdb re-called the 5' RACE reads with MiXCR. The sample holds under 700,000 distinct CDR3 sequences, roughly 22% seen once. General study findings and limits: Memory cells collected pre-infection included some clones that later responded, suggesting cross-reactive memory joined. Clones shrinking from day 15 to 85 showed even CD4/CD8 mixes; later expanders tilted CD4+.

Concerning this clonotype itself: Its antigen is unidentified.

The sample comprised PBMCs or a T cell subset sorted from them (not recorded which). The genes are TRBV13 and TRBJ2-7; a possible D gene is TRBD2 (6 bases). This receptor was taken from an adult woman who had mild COVID-19 (a few samples of this study predate the infection). Cell type and time point are not known. DNA of the CDR3: TGTGCCAGCGAGGAGCGGGCAAGCTCCTACGAGCAGTACTTC. Translating it yields CASEERASSYEQYF.